The source of this T cell receptor beta chain is a study of OX40 agonist ivuxolimab in advanced cancers. Study-wide context: Ivuxolimab, which targeted the costimulatory receptor OX40 (CD134), was an agonistic, fully human IgG2 monoclonal antibody. Intravenous ivuxolimab was administered to patients every 2 weeks at six dose levels: 0.01, 0.1, 0.3, 1.5, 3 and 10 mg/kg. Of the roughly 51 patients in dose escalation, approximately 20 had hepatocellular carcinoma, some 15 had melanoma, 9 had renal cell carcinoma and 9 had head and neck cancer. In the dose-escalation cohort, more than 80% of patients were male, and the mean age was 60 years with a range of roughly 23 to 90. Prior anti-PD-1, anti-PD-L1 or anti-CTLA-4 therapy was permitted, and checkpoint inhibitors had been received by roughly 42% of dose-escalation patients. Partial responses occurred in three dose-escalation patients: two with cutaneous melanoma and one with hepatocellular carcinoma. Peripheral TCRbeta sequencing was intended to test whether TCR sequence diversity was altered and clonal T-cell expansion was caused by ivuxolimab. The paper describes the monotherapy dose-escalation part (N ≈ 50 patients) of the phase I trial of ivuxolimab. General study outcomes and caveats: In partial responders in the 0.1-3.0 mg/kg groups, normalized peripheral clonal expansion was found to be among the lowest, especially among CD8+ T cells. Low levels of normalized T-cell clonal expansion were also seen in some patients who did not respond. The antigen specificity of the peripheral T cells that underwent clonal expansion was not determined. At doses from 0.1 to 3.0 mg/kg, clonal expansion was seen in both CD4+ and CD8+ blood T cells between baseline and week 6. After ivuxolimab, expanded clones were on average more numerous among CD8+ T cells than among CD4+ T cells.

Genomic DNA was extracted from sorted cells for sequencing of the TCRbeta CDR3 region. TCRbeta CDR3 regions were sequenced using the immunoSEQ Assay. TCRdb retrieved this table from immuneACCESS and kept in-frame rearrangements only. Not all clones are present; in checked studies, unresolved V genes account for under half, and no reason is known for the remainder. Recorded for this sample are tens of thousands of clones; around 90% of them occurred a single time. Roughly 4.9% of the sample is held by the ten biggest clonotypes. Patients with a history of autoimmune disease or receiving systemic immunosuppression were excluded from the trial. Peripheral blood for TCR sequencing was collected from all dose cohorts at baseline, on cycle 4 day 1, and on cycle 7 day 1. The samples were taken from a phase I, first-in-human, multicenter, open-label dose-escalation trial of ivuxolimab. Adults with locally advanced or metastatic head and neck squamous cell, hepatocellular, melanoma or renal cell carcinoma were enrolled in the trial. Before TCR sequencing, CD4+ T cells and CD8+ T cells from peripheral blood were sorted into separate populations.

About this clone itself: Its specific antigen is unknown. The input lacks base qualities; no much larger clone sits a single base away.

The CDR3, from cysteine to phenylalanine, totals 14 residues. Only the CDR3 region is kept as DNA, spanning 42 bases read in frame from base 1. V is pruned by 5 bases and J by 6 bases, leaving 6 bases of the junction without a gene match. CDR1 and CDR2 are drawn from the germline V gene (reference sequence): LNHDA, SQIVND. The material was CD4+ or CD8+ T cells sorted from blood, obtained in a trial of the OX40 agonist ivuxolimab. The origin of this receptor is an adult with an advanced solid tumor such as melanoma, head and neck, liver or kidney cancer. This chain is built from TRBV19 and TRBJ1-2; 10 junctional bases match TRBD1. The DNA sequence is given as TGTGCCAGTAGTTCTTCGGGACAGGGGCATGGCTACACCTTC. Translated, it reads CASSSSGQGHGYTF.